Shown below are 28 T cell receptor beta chains from a single sample sequenced in a study of T cell responses to AZD1222 COVID-19 vaccine. Method: immunoSEQ multiplex PCR; TCRdb's copy keeps in-frame clones and lacks some. The sample contains 70,000 to 100,000 clones, approximately 85% of which appear only once. The sequencing used peripheral blood, collected 28 days after the second AZD1222 dose. The receptors here all came from an adult who received the AZD1222 COVID-19 vaccine.

This sequence joins TRBV2 and TRBJ1-1; TRBD1 agrees at 9 bases. The CDR3 extends over 13 amino acids. CDR1 is SNHLY, CDR2 FYNNEI, per germline. The junction had 10 bases not matched to a gene; V was cut back by 5 bases and J by 12 bases. The CDR3 reads CASSLGQGSQTFF. CDR3 DNA: TGTGCCAGCAGTCTAGGACAGGGGTCTCAGACTTTCTTT.

V usage is TRBV7-9 and J usage is TRBJ2-3, with D perhaps matching TRBD2 (6 bases). Germline CDR1 reads SEHNR; CDR2 reads FQNEAQ (reference sequence). Trimming took off 3 bases at V and 6 bases at J, with 13 bases between the two ends. The CDR3 has 14 residues. The CDR3 here is CASSFRREADTQYF. The CDR3 bases are TGTGCCAGCAGCTTTAGAAGGGAGGCGGATACGCAGTATTTT. The complete variable domain, with remaining parts taken from reference TRBV7-9 and TRBJ2-3, reads DTGVSQNPRHKITKRGQNVTFRCDPISEHNRLYWYRQTLGQGPEFLTYFQNEAQLEKSRLLSDRFSAERPKGSFSTLEIQRTEQGDSAMYLCASSFRREADTQYFGPGTRLTVL.

The chain carries TRBV10-3 and TRBJ1-5, with a tentative D call TRBD1 (5 bases). This CDR3 spans 13 amino acids. CDR1 and CDR2 (germline): ENHRY, SYGVKD. Trimming removed 11 bases at V and 2 bases at J, with 13 bases between. The CDR3 protein is CAGWGGGNQPQHF. DNA of the CDR3: TGTGCCGGATGGGGGGGAGGCAATCAGCCCCAGCATTTT.

This chain links TRBV2 with TRBJ1-5, with 7 nucleotides matching TRBD1. Per the germline V gene, CDR1 is SNHLY and CDR2 is FYNNEI. The CDR3 extends over 15 amino acids. V lost 3 bases and J lost 5; bases outside the gene matches: 7. The CDR3 region has the DNA TGTGCCAGCAGTGAGGAGACAGGGTCGTATCAGCCCCAGCATTTT. Protein: CASSEETGSYQPQHF.

The V call is TRBV3-1 (or the pseudogene TRBV3-2), the J call TRBJ1-4, with unresolved D. Germline CDR1 and CDR2: LGHDT and YNNKEL (reference sequence). The V gene lost 3 bases and the J gene lost 0 bases, with 5 bases spanning the gap. The CDR3 loop spans 14 amino acids. In DNA, the CDR3 is TGTGCCAGCAGCCAGGACGCAACTAATGAAAAACTGTTTTTT. Amino acid sequence: CASSQDATNEKLFF.

J is TRBJ2-7 and V is TRBV9, with D maybe TRBD1 (5 bases). CDR1 and CDR2 from the germline V gene are SGDLS and YYNGEE. Trimming left V 1 base short and J 0 bases short, with 11 bases between. The CDR3 is 15 amino acids. DNA for the CDR3: TGTGCCAGCAGCGTATCTGGGGCCAGCTCCTACGAGCAGTACTTC. This sequence encodes CASSVSGASSYEQYF.

In this sample, this clone turned up once. The V call is TRBV30, the J call TRBJ1-1, with 8 bases that match TRBD1. V lost 4 bases to trimming and J lost 6 bases; unmatched junction nucleotides: 7. Germline V lookup: CDR1 GTSNPN, CDR2 SVGIG (reference sequence). The CDR3 is 13 residues long. The CDR3: CAWTQGDEAEAFF. The CDR3 DNA follows: TGTGCCTGGACACAGGGGGATGAGGCTGAAGCTTTCTTT.

This clone was counted once. The chain carries TRBV9 and TRBJ2-5; D is undetermined. This CDR3 is 13 amino acids long. From germline, CDR1 is SGDLS and CDR2 YYNGEE. With 4 bases removed from V and 5 bases from J, the gap between germline ends came to 12 bases. CDR3 in amino acids: CASSPLISETQYF. The DNA for the CDR3 is TGTGCCAGCAGCCCCTTGATAAGCGAGACCCAGTACTTC.

CDR3 in amino acids: CASSSPSGTGFEKLFF. Here the CDR3 DNA reads TGTGCCAGCAGTTCCCCCTCCGGGACAGGGTTTGAAAAACTGTTTTTT. The chain has TRBV28 and TRBJ1-4; 9 nucleotides line up with TRBD1. Germline loops: CDR1 MDHEN, CDR2 SYDVKM. The CDR3 consists of 16 residues. The J segment lost 7 bases and the V segment lost 4 bases, leaving 10 bases of the junction unmatched.

The rearrangement uses TRBV7-9 and TRBJ1-1, with 10 bases that match TRBD1. Germline V lookup: CDR1 SEHNR, CDR2 FQNEAQ (reference sequence). The J segment lost 5 bases and the V segment lost 5 bases, leaving 5 bases of the junction unmatched. This CDR3 has 14 amino acids. The CDR3 DNA reads TGTGCCAGCAGCGAGGGACAGGGGAGAACTGAAGCTTTCTTT. Translation gives CASSEGQGRTEAFF.

The chain is built from TRBV7-2 and TRBJ2-5, with D perhaps being TRBD1 or TRBD2 (5 bases each). Germline CDR1 SGHTA, CDR2 FQGNSA. Trimming cost V 5 bases and J 7 bases, with 14 bases left between them. The CDR3 consists of 13 residues. The CDR3 reads CASSTSGQGTQYF. The DNA of the CDR3 is TGTGCCAGCAGCACTTCGGGGCAGGGGACCCAGTACTTC.

In DNA, the CDR3 is TGTGCCAGCAGACGACGGACTAGCGTACAAGAGACCCAGTACTTC. Its protein is CASRRRTSVQETQYF. The chain employs TRBV28 and TRBJ2-5; the match to TRBD2 covers 9 bases. The germline gives CDR1 MDHEN, CDR2 SYDVKM. Germline trimming cut 6 bases from V and 2 bases from J; bases unmatched to any gene: 7. CDR3 size: 15 residues.

The CDR3 protein is CASSPTPPQEQYF. Written as DNA, the CDR3 is TGTGCCAGCAGCCCGACTCCCCCCCAAGAGCAGTACTTC. The rearrangement joins TRBV7-9 to TRBJ2-7, with D unclear. The germline V gene encodes CDR1 SEHNR and CDR2 FQNEAQ (reference sequence). Between the trimmed V and J ends, which lost 5 bases and 7 bases, there was a span of 15 bases. The CDR3 runs 13 residues.

The chain carries TRBV19 and TRBJ1-5; 8 nucleotides agree with TRBD1. The V segment lost 6 bases and the J segment 6 bases; nucleotides outside the gene matches: 7. Germline CDR1 and CDR2: LNHDA and SQIVND (reference sequence). The length of the CDR3 is 14 residues. CDR3 sequence: CASSQDREAQPQHF. CDR3 DNA: TGTGCCAGTAGCCAGGACAGGGAGGCTCAGCCCCAGCATTTT.

This clone was counted a single time. The chain has TRBV7-9 and TRBJ1-2; D not resolved. The V gene's germline CDR1 is SEHNR and CDR2 FQNEAQ (reference sequence). The V end was cut by 0 bases, the J end by 4 bases, with 6 bases between. CDR3 length: 13 residues. The CDR3 DNA reads as TGTGCCAGCAGCTTAGCCGGGCCCTATGGCTACACCTTC. The encoded protein is CASSLAGPYGYTF.

The chain has TRBV27 and TRBJ1-2; TRBD1 aligns across 11 bases. The CDR3 sequence is 18 residues long. The germline gives CDR1 MNHEY, CDR2 SMNVEV (reference sequence). V lost 6 bases, J lost 5 bases, and 17 bases stayed unmatched. CDR3 DNA sequence: TGTGCCAGCAGCCCTGGGCCTCGTGGACAGGGGGCAAGGTATGGCTACACCTTC. Its protein product is CASSPGPRGQGARYGYTF.

This CDR3 reads CASSLAGTLNYEQYF. The DNA of the CDR3 is TGCGCCAGCAGCTTGGCCGGGACGCTAAACTACGAGCAGTACTTC. The gene calls are TRBV5-1 and TRBJ2-7; the D call may be TRBD1 or TRBD2 (5 bases each). Germline V gene sequence: CDR1 SGHRS, CDR2 YFSETQ. V lost 0 bases and J 3 bases, leaving 13 bases between the germline ends. The CDR3 totals 15 residues.

V is TRBV7-3 and J is TRBJ1-6; D call uncertain. V lost 0 bases and J 7 bases, leaving 4 bases between the germline ends. Germline-derived CDR1 and CDR2 are SGHTA and FQGTGA. The CDR3 sequence is 13 residues long. The DNA of the CDR3 is TGTGCCAGCAGCTTAACGATCAATTCACCCCTCCACTTT. Protein: CASSLTINSPLHF.

V gene TRBV29-1 combines with J gene TRBJ1-3, with TRBD1 as a possible D gene (6 bases). Germline lookup yields CDR1 SQVTM and CDR2 ANQGSEA. The V end was cut by 0 bases, the J end by 2 bases, with 14 bases between. The CDR3 is 16 residues long. CDR3 DNA sequence: TGCAGCGTTGAAGATTTGCAGGGGTCAGCTGGAAACACCATATATTTT. It codes for CSVEDLQGSAGNTIYF.

This clone was found once. V gene TRBV28 combines with J gene TRBJ1-5; TRBD1 might be the D (5 bases). CDR3 length equals 15 residues. The germline gives CDR1 MDHEN, CDR2 SYDVKM. The V end lost 2 bases, the J end lost 4 bases, and 12 bases lay between the germline ends. For the CDR3, the DNA is TGTGCCAGCAGTTTAACCCCCCAGGGTAATCAGCCCCAGCATTTT. Its translation is CASSLTPQGNQPQHF.

This clone was seen once. This chain connects TRBV11-2 to TRBJ1-3, with D tentatively TRBD1 (5 bases). Trimming took 1 base from V and 4 from J, leaving 20 bases between them. CDR3 size: 18 residues. CDR1 and CDR2 (germline): SGHAT, FQNNGV. Here the CDR3 reads CASSLGSWQGGEGNTIYF. The CDR3 bases are TGTGCCAGCAGCTTAGGGAGTTGGCAGGGTGGTGAAGGAAACACCATATATTTT.

This clone was found once. The rearrangement links TRBV10-3 to TRBJ2-2; D not resolved. In germline, CDR1 is ENHRY, CDR2 SYGVKD. CDR3 length equals 13 residues. Trimming stripped 0 bases from V and 8 bases from J, with 7 bases between. CDR3 DNA sequence: TGTGCCATCAGTGAGTCGGGGTCAGGGGAGCTGTTTTTT. Translating gives CAISESGSGELFF.

J is TRBJ2-2 and V is TRBV28; D is possibly TRBD1 (5 bases). Trimming removed 6 bases from V and 4 bases from J, with 15 bases in between. The CDR3 spans 15 residues. Germline assignment: CDR1 MDHEN and CDR2 SYDVKM. The CDR3 DNA is TGTGCCAGCAGAATGAACAGGAGAAGCACCGGGGAGCTGTTTTTT. Its protein is CASRMNRRSTGELFF.

The chain joins TRBV11-2 to TRBJ1-6; D possibly corresponds to TRBD1 (6 bases). Trimming removed 0 bases at V and 8 bases at J, with 20 bases between. The CDR3 covers 18 residues. CDR1 is SGHAT, CDR2 FQNNGV, per germline. CDR3 DNA: TGTGCCAGCAGCTTAGATCCTACAGGGACGGGCCCGGATTCACCCCTCCACTTT. Translation gives CASSLDPTGTGPDSPLHF.

The chain links TRBV30 to TRBJ1-1; possibly TRBD1 for D (5 bases). The V gene's germline CDR1 is GTSNPN and CDR2 SVGIG (reference sequence). CDR3 length: 11 residues. The V and J ends lost 4 bases and 7 bases respectively, with 10 bases between them. CDR3 sequence: CAWKQVNEAFF. CDR3 nucleotides: TGTGCCTGGAAACAGGTCAATGAAGCTTTCTTT. The full variable domain, completed using reference TRBV30 and TRBJ1-1, is SQTIHQWPATLVQPVGSPLSLECTVEGTSNPNLYWYRQAAGRGLQLLFYSVGIGQISSEVPQNLSASRPQDRQFILSSKKLLLSDSGFYLCAWKQVNEAFFGQGTRLTVV.

This rearrangement joins TRBV6-2 or TRBV6-3 to TRBJ1-4, with TRBD1 as a possible D gene (6 bases). The CDR3 has 13 residues. The V end was cut by 6 bases, the J end by 6 bases, with 11 bases between. The V gene's germline CDR1 is MNHEY and CDR2 SVGEGT. Here the CDR3 DNA reads TGTGCCAGCAGCGGCAGGGGTCATGAAAAACTGTTTTTT. Translated, it gives CASSGRGHEKLFF.

The chain carries TRBV7-3 and TRBJ2-3; D is ambiguous. Trimming took off 5 bases at V and 3 bases at J, with 9 bases between the two ends. CDR1 is SGHTA and CDR2 is FQGTGA in the germline V gene. The CDR3 length is 13 residues. CDR3 residues: CASSPGRTDTQYF. The CDR3 DNA follows: TGTGCCAGCAGCCCGGGCAGGACAGATACGCAGTATTTT.

The V gene is TRBV28, the J gene TRBJ1-2; D unclear. CDR1 and CDR2 from the germline V gene are MDHEN and SYDVKM. The CDR3 contains 13 residues. Deletions cut 6 bases from V and 3 bases from J, with 11 bases between. CDR3 coding DNA: TGTGCCAGCAGCCGCGCGGACCACTATGGCTACACCTTC. It translates to CASSRADHYGYTF.